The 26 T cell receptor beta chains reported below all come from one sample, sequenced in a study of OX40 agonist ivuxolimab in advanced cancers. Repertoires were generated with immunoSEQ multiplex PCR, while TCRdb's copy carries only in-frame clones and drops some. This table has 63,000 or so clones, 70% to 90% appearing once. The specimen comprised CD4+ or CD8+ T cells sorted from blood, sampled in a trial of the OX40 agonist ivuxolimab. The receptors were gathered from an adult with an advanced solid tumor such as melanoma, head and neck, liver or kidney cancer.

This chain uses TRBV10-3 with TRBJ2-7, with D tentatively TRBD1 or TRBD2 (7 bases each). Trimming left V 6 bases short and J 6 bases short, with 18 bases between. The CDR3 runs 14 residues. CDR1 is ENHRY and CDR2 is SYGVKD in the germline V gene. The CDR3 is CAISPGQRGGEQYF. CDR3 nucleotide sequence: TGTGCCATCAGCCCGGGACAGCGGGGAGGCGAGCAGTACTTC.

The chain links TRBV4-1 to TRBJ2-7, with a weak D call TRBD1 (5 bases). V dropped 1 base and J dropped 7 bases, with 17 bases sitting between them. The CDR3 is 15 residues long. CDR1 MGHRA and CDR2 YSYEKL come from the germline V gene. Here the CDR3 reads CASSQGQGWLEEQYF. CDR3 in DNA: TGCGCCAGCAGCCAAGGGCAGGGTTGGTTGGAGGAGCAGTACTTC.

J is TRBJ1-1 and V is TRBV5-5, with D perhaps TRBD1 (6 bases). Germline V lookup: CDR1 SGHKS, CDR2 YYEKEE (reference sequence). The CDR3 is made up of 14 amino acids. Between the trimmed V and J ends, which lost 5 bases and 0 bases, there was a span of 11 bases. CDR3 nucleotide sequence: TGTGCCAGCAGGTCCCGGACAGTGAACACTGAAGCTTTCTTT. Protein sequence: CASRSRTVNTEAFF.

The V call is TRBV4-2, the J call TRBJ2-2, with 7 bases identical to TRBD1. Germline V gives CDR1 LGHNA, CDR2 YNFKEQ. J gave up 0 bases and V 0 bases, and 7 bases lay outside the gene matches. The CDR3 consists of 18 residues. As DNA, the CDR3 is TGTGCCAGCAGCCAAGACCGAACAGGGGACCCGAACACCGGGGAGCTGTTTTTT. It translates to CASSQDRTGDPNTGELFF.

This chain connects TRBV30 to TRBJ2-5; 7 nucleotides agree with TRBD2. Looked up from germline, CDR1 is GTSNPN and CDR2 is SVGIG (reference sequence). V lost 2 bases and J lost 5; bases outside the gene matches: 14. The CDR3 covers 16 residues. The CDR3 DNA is TGTGCCTGGAGTCCCTATTGGGGGGGTCCTCGGGAGACCCAGTACTTC. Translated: CAWSPYWGGPRETQYF.

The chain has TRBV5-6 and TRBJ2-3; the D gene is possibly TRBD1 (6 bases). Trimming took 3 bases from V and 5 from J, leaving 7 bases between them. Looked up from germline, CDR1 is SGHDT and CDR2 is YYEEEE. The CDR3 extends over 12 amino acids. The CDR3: CASSYRVDTQYF. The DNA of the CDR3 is TGTGCCAGCAGCTACAGGGTAGATACGCAGTATTTT.

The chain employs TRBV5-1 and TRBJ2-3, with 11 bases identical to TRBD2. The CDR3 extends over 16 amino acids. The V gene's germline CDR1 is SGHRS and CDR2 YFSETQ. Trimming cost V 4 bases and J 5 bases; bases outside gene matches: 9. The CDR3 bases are TGCGCCAGCAGCCTACTTAGCGGGGGGGCTGGAGATACGCAGTATTTT. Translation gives CASSLLSGGAGDTQYF.

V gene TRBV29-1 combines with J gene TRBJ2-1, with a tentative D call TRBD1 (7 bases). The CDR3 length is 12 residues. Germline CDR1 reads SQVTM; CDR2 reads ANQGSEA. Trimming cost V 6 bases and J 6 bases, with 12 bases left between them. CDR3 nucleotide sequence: TGCAGCGTGGAGGGACAGACCAATGAGCAGTTCTTC. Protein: CSVEGQTNEQFF.

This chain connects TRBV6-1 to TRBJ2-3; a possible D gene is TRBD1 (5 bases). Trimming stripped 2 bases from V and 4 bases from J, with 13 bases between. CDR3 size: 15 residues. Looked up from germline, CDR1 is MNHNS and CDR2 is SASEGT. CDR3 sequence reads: CASSEPGTGSDTQYF. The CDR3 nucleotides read TGTGCCAGCAGTGAACCCGGAACAGGCTCAGATACGCAGTATTTT.

In DNA, the CDR3 is TGCAGCGTGGCGGAGGGAGAGACCCAGTACTTC. The encoded protein is CSVAEGETQYF. The genes are TRBV29-1 and TRBJ2-5; D possibly corresponds to TRBD2 (6 bases). Trimming took 6 bases from V and 4 from J, leaving 9 bases between them. The CDR3 extends over 11 amino acids. The germline V gene has CDR1 SQVTM and CDR2 ANQGSEA.

DNA for the CDR3: TGTGCCAGCAGTCCCCGGGACAGAGGCTACGAGCAGTACTTC. It specifies CASSPRDRGYEQYF. The V call is TRBV7-8, the J call TRBJ2-7; 7 bases are shared with TRBD1. The junction had 8 bases not matched to a gene; V was cut back by 6 bases and J by 3 bases. The germline V gene has CDR1 SGHVS and CDR2 FQNEAQ. This CDR3 region has 14 residues.

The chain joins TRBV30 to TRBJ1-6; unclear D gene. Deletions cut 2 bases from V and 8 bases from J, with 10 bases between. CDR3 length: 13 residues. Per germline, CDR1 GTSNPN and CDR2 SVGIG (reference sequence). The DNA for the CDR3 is TGTGCCTGGAGTAGATACATTGATTCACCCCTCCACTTT. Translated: CAWSRYIDSPLHF.

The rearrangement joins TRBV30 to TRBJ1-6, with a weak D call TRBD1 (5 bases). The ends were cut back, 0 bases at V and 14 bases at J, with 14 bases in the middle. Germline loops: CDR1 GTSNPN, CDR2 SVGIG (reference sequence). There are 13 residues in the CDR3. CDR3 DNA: TGTGCCTGGAGTGTACCCCCGGGGGGAACCCTCCACTTT. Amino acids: CAWSVPPGGTLHF. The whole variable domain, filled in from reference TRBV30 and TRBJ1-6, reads SQTIHQWPATLVQPVGSPLSLECTVEGTSNPNLYWYRQAAGRGLQLLFYSVGIGQISSEVPQNLSASRPQDRQFILSSKKLLLSDSGFYLCAWSVPPGGTLHFGNGTRLTVT.

The CDR3 is CASSRATSGRSDTQYF. The CDR3 DNA reads as TGCGCCAGCAGCCGCGCGACTAGCGGGAGGTCAGATACGCAGTATTTT. The rearrangement uses TRBV5-1 and TRBJ2-3, with TRBD2 identical over 13 bases. Trimming took 4 bases from V and 4 from J; bases not matched to a gene: 6. Looked up from germline, CDR1 is SGHRS and CDR2 is YFSETQ. The CDR3 totals 16 residues.

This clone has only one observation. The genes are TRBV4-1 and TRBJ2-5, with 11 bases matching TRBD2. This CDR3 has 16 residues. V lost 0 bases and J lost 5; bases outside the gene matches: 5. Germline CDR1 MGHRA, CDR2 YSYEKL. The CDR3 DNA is TGCGCCAGCAGCCAAGATGGGGCTAGCGGGAGGGAGACCCAGTACTTC. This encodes CASSQDGASGRETQYF.

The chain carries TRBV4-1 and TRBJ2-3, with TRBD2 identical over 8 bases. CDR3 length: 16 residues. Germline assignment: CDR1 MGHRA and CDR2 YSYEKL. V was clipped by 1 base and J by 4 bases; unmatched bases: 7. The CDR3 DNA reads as TGCGCCAGCAGCCAAGTGTTTAGCGGGGTGGCAGATACGCAGTATTTT. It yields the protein CASSQVFSGVADTQYF.

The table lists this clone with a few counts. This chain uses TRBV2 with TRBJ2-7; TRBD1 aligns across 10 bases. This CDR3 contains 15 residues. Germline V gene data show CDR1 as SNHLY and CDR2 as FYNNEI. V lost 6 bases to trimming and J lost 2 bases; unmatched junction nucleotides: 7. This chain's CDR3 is CASSADRGSTYEQYF. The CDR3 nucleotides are TGTGCCAGCAGCGCGGACAGGGGGAGCACCTACGAGCAGTACTTC.

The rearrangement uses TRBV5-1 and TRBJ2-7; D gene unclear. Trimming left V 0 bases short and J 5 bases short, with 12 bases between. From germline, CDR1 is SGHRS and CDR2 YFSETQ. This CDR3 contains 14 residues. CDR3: CASSLAPVPNEQYF. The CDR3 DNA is TGCGCCAGCAGCTTGGCGCCGGTTCCCAACGAGCAGTACTTC.

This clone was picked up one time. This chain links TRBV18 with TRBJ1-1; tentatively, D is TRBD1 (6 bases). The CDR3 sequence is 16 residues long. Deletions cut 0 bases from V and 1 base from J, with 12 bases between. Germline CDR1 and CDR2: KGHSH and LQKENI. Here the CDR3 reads CASSPPTRGTNTEAFF. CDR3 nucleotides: TGTGCCAGCTCACCACCAACGAGGGGGACGAACACTGAAGCTTTCTTT.

The CDR3 region is CASSFPRNGASEAFF. CDR3 coding DNA: TGTGCCAGCAGTTTCCCTAGAAATGGGGCTAGCGAAGCTTTCTTT. The chain recombines TRBV28 with TRBJ1-1; TRBD1 is a possible D gene (5 bases). The germline V gene encodes CDR1 MDHEN and CDR2 SYDVKM. The CDR3 runs 15 residues. Trimming stripped 3 bases from V and 8 bases from J, with 19 bases between.

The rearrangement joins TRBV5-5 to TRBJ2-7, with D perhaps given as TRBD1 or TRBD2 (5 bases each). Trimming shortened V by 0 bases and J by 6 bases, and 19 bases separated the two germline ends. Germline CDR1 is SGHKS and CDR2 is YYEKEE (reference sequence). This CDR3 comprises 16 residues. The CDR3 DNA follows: TGTGCCAGCAGCTTGGGCCTAAGGGGATTTGGGGGCGAGCAGTACTTC. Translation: CASSLGLRGFGGEQYF. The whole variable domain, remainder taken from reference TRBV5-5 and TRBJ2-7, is DAGVTQSPTHLIKTRGQQVTLRCSPISGHKSVSWYQQVLGQGPQFIFQYYEKEERGRGNFPDRFSARQFPNYSSELNVNALLLGDSALYLCASSLGLRGFGGEQYFGPGTRLTVT.

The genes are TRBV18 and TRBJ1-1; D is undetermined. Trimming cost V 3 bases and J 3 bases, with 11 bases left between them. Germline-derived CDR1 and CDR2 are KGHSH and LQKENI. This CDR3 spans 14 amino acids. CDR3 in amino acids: CASSPEWGDTEAFF. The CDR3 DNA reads TGTGCCAGCTCACCGGAATGGGGAGACACTGAAGCTTTCTTT.

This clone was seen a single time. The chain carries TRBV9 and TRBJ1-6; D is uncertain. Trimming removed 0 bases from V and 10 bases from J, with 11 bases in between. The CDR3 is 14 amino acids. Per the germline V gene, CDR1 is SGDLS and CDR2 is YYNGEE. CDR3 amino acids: CASSVEKSRSPLHF. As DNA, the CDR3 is TGTGCCAGCAGCGTAGAGAAAAGCAGGTCACCCCTCCACTTT.

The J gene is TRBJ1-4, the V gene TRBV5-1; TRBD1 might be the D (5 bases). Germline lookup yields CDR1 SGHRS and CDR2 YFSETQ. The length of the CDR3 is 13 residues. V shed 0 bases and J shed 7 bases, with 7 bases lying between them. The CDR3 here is CASSLAGGEKLFF. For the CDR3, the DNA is TGCGCCAGCAGCTTGGCGGGGGGTGAAAAACTGTTTTTT.

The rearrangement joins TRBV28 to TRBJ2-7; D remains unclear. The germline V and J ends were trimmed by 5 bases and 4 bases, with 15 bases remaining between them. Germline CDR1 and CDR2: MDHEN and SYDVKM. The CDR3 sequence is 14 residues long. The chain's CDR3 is CASSPPGLGYEQYF. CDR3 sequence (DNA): TGTGCCAGCAGTCCCCCCGGCTTGGGGTACGAGCAGTACTTC. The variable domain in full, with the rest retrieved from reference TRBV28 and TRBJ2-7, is DVKVTQSSRYLVKRTGEKVFLECVQDMDHENMFWYRQDPGLGLRLIYFSYDVKMKEKGDIPEGYSVSREKKERFSLILESASTNQTSMYLCASSPPGLGYEQYFGPGTRLTVT.

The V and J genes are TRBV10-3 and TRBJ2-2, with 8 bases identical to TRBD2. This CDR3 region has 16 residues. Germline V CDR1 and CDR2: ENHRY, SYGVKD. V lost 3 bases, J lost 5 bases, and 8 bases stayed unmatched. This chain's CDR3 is CAISDLRRGGTGELFF. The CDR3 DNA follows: TGTGCCATCAGTGACCTACGGCGCGGGGGGACCGGGGAGCTGTTTTTT.